This TCR beta chain was sequenced during a study of response to subunit inactivated influenza vaccine. From the RT-PCR reads, TCRdb called clonotypes with MiXCR, one entry per CDR3 protein. The sample yields 430,000 or so distinct CDR3 sequences, 10% to 11% seen once. On this clonotype itself: Antigen unknown.

Study-wide results and limits: It was the authors' suggestion that each seasonal influenza vaccination recruits few new T cells.

The CDR3 runs to 15 residues. The germline V and J ends were trimmed by 0 bases and 8 bases, with 13 bases remaining between them. This receptor was taken from a man between 45 and 60 years old who received an inactivated influenza vaccine. The V and J genes are TRBV12-3 or TRBV12-4 and TRBJ1-4; D is perhaps TRBD1 (6 bases). The material was PBMCs from blood, obtained roughly 46 days after vaccination. The CDR3: CASSLAQQGREKLFF. The CDR3 nucleotides read TGTGCCAGCAGTTTAGCCCAGCAGGGGAGAGAAAAACTGTTTTTT.